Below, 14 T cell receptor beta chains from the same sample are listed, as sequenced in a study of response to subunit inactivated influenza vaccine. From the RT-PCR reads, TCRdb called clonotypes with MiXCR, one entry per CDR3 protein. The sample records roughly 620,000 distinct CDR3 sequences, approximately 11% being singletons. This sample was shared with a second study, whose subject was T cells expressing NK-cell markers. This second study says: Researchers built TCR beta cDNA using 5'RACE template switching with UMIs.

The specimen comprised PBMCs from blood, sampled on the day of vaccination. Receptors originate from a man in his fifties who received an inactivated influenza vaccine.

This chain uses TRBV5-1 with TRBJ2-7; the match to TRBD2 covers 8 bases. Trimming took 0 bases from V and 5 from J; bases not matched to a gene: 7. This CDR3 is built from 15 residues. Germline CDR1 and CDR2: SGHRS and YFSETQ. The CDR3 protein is CASSLARGGIDEQYF. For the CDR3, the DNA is TGCGCCAGCAGCTTGGCTCGGGGGGGCATCGACGAGCAGTACTTC.

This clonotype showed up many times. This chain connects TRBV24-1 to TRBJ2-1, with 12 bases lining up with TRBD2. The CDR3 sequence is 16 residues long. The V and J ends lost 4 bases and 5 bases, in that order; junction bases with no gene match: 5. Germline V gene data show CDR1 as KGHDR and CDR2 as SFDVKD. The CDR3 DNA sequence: TGTGCCACCAGTGAAGGCGGACTAGCGGGGAACAATGAGCAGTTCTTC. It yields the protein CATSEGGLAGNNEQFF.

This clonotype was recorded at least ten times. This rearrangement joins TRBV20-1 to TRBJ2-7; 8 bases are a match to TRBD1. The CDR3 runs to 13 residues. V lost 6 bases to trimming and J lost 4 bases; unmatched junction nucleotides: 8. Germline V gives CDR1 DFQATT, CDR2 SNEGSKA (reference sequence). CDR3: CSARQGISYEQYF. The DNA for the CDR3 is TGCAGTGCAAGACAGGGGATTTCGTACGAGCAGTACTTC.

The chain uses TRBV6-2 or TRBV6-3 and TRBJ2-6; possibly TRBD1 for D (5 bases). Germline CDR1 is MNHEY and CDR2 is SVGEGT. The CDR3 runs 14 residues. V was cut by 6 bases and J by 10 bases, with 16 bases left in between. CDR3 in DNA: TGTGCCAGCAGCCGGACGACAGATGCGAACGTCCTGACTTTC. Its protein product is CASSRTTDANVLTF.

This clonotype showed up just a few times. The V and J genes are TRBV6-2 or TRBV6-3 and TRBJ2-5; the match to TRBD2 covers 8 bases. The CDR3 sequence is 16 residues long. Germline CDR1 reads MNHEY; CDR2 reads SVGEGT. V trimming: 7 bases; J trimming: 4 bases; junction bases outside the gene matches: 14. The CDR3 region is CASNSGGGPWGETQYF. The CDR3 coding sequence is TGTGCCAGCAACTCCGGGGGGGGCCCCTGGGGAGAGACCCAGTACTTC.

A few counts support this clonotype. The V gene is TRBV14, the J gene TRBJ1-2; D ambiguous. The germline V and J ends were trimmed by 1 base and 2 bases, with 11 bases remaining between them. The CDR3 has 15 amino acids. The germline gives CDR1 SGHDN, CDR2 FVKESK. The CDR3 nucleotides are TGTGCCAGCAGCCAAGTTTCGGGCCTCAACTATGGCTACACCTTC. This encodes CASSQVSGLNYGYTF.

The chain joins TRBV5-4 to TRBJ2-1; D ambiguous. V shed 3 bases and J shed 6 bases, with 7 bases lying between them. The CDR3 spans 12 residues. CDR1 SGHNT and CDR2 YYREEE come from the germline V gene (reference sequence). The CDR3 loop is CASSSSVNEQFF. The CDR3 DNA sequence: TGTGCCAGCAGCTCGTCAGTCAATGAGCAGTTCTTC.

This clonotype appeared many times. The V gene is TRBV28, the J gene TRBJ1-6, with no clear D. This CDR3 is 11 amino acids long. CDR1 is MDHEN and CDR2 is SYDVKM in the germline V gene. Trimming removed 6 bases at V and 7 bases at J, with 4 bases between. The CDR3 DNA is TGTGCCAGCAGCTCAAATTCACCCCTCCACTTT. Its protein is CASSSNSPLHF.

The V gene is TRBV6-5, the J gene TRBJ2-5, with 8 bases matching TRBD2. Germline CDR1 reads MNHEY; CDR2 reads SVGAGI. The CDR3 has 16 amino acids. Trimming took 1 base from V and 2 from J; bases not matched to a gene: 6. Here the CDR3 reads CASSYFGGVGQETQYF. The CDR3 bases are TGTGCCAGCAGTTACTTCGGGGGGGTAGGGCAAGAGACCCAGTACTTC.

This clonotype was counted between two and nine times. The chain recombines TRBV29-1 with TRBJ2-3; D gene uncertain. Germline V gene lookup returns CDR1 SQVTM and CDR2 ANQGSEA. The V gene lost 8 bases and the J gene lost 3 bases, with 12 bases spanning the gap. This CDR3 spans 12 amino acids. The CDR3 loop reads CSSRPRTDTQYF. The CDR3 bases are TGCAGCAGTAGACCTCGGACAGATACGCAGTATTTT.

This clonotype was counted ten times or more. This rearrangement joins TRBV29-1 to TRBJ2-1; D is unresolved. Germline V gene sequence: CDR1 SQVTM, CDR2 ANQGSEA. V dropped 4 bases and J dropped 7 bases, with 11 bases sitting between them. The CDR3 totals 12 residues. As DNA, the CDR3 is TGCAGCGTTGTCCCCACTTTGAATGAGCAGTTCTTC. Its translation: CSVVPTLNEQFF.

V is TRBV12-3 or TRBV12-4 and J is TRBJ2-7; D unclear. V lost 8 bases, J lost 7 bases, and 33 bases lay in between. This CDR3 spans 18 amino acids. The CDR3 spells CASAPGRWIDPYGSEQYF. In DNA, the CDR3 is TGTGCCAGCGCCCCGGGCAGATGGATAGACCCTTACGGTTCGGAGCAGTACTTC.

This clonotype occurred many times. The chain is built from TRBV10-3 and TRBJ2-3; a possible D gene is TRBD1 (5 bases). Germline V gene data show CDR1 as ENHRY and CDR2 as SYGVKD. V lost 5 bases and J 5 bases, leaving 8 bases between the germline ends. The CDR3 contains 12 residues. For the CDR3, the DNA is TGTGCCATCAGTAAAACAGGAGATACGCAGTATTTT. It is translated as CAISKTGDTQYF.

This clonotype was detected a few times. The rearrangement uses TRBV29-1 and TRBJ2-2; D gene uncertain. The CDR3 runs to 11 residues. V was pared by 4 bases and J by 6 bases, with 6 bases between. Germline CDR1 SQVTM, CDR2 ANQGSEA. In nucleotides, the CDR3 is TGCAGCGTTGCCGAGGCCGGGGAGCTGTTTTTT. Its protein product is CSVAEAGELFF.